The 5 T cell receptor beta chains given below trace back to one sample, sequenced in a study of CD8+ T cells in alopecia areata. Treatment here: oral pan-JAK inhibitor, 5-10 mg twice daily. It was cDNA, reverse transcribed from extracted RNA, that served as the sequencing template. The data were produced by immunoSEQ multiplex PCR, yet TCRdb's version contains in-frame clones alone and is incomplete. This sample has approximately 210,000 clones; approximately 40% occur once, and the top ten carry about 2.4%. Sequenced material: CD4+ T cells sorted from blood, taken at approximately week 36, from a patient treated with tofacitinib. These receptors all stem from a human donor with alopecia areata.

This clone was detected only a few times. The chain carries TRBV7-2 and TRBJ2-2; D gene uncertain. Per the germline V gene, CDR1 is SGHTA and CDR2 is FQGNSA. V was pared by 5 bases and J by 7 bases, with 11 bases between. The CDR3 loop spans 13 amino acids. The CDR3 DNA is TGTGCCAGCAGCCCCCGATCGGACGGGGAGCTGTTTTTT. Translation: CASSPRSDGELFF.

CDR3 in amino acids: CAWSVFAYEQYF. The CDR3 DNA reads as TGTGCCTGGAGTGTTTTTGCCTACGAGCAGTACTTC. The chain employs TRBV30 and TRBJ2-7; D is ambiguous. V lost 0 bases and J lost 2, with 5 bases in between. The CDR3 has 12 amino acids. CDR1 and CDR2 (germline): GTSNPN, SVGIG (reference sequence).

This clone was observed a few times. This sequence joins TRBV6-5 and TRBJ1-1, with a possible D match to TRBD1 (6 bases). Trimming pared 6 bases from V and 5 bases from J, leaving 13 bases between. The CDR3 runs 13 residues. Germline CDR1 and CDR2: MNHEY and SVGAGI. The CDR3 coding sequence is TGTGCCAGCAGCCCAGGGGTCTGGACTGAAGCTTTCTTT. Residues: CASSPGVWTEAFF.

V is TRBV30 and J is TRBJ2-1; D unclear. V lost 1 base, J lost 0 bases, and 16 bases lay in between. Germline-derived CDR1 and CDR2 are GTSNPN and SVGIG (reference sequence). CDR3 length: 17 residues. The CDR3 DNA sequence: TGTGCCTGGAGTGCCTTAGGTCCCGCCAGCTCCTACAATGAGCAGTTCTTC. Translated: CAWSALGPASSYNEQFF.

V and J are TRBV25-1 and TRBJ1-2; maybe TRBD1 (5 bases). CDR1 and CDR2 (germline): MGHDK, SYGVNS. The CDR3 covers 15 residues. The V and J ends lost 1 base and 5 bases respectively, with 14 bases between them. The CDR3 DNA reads TGTGCCAGCAGTGAATCTTGGGCAGGGCGTTATGGCTACACCTTC. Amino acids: CASSESWAGRYGYTF.